These T cell receptor beta chains were read from a single sample in a study of molecular identifiers for immune sequencing clone quantification. TCRdb independently ran MiXCR on the PCR reads; one entry per CDR3 protein. The table lists about half a million distinct CDR3 sequences, roughly 24% of them singletons. The specimen was naive CD8+ T cells from blood, with Jurkat cell RNA spiked in. The source is a human donor in good health. Some libraries in this study had Jurkat cell RNA spiked in. CDR3s include the opening cysteine and the closing phenylalanine or tryptophan. The D gene is left open where the match is weak. Some rows mark clone size as missing; the rest say once, few, many or name a class of expanded clone.

D gene,clone size,J gene,V gene,CDR3 protein,CDR3 DNA
NA,few,TRBJ1-2,TRBV13,CASSLRPDKANYGYTF,TGTGCCAGCAGCTTAAGGCCAGATAAAGCTAACTATGGCTACACCTTC
NA,NA,TRBJ2-3,TRBV4-1,CASSQGTPPSTDTQYF,TGCGCCAGCAGCCAAGGGACACCGCCTAGCACAGATACGCAGTATTTT
NA,few,TRBJ1-2,TRBV2,CASSPTGAVGYGYTF,TGTGCCAGCAGCCCTACGGGAGCCGTTGGCTATGGCTACACCTTC
NA,NA,TRBJ1-1,TRBV7-9,CASSLGSGANREAFF,TGTGCCAGCAGCTTAGGCTCAGGGGCCAACAGGGAAGCTTTCTTT
NA,few,TRBJ2-1,TRBV14,CASSQARSSYNEQFF,TGTGCCAGCAGCCAAGCACGGAGCTCCTACAATGAGCAGTTCTTC
NA,NA,TRBJ1-1,TRBV4-1,CASSQTGWTEAFF,TGCGCCAGCAGCCAAACAGGGTGGACTGAAGCTTTCTTT
NA,many,TRBJ2-3,TRBV4-3,CASSQVVGVTDTQYF,TGCGCCAGCAGCCAAGTGGTTGGGGTGACGGATACGCAGTATTTT
TRBD2,many,TRBJ2-7,TRBV25-1,CASSARRGSYEQYF,TGTGCCAGCAGTGCCCGGCGGGGGAGCTACGAGCAGTACTTC
NA,NA,TRBJ1-1,TRBV7-9,CASEDREAFF,TGTGCCAGCGAGGATCGTGAAGCTTTCTTT
NA,NA,TRBJ1-1,TRBV28,CASSSQVLLNTEAFF,TGTGCCAGCAGCTCCCAAGTACTTTTGAACACTGAAGCTTTCTTT
TRBD1,NA,TRBJ1-2,TRBV7-9,CASSLPTGVYGYTF,TGTGCCAGCAGCCTTCCGACAGGGGTCTATGGCTACACCTTC
NA,NA,TRBJ2-7,TRBV19,CASSIAYFYEQYF,TGTGCCAGTAGTATAGCGTACTTCTACGAGCAGTACTTC
TRBD1,NA,TRBJ2-1,TRBV7-9,CASSLAGTGGLEQFF,TGTGCCAGCAGCTTAGCAGGGACAGGGGGTCTTGAGCAGTTCTTC
TRBD1,NA,TRBJ1-5,TRBV7-6,CASSSGGPGSNQPQHF,TGTGCCAGCAGCTCAGGGGGCCCAGGGTCAAATCAGCCCCAGCATTTT
NA,NA,TRBJ2-2,TRBV6-2/TRBV6-3,CASSYSTVGTGELFF,TGTGCCAGCAGTTACTCTACAGTCGGCACCGGGGAGCTGTTTTTT
NA,few,TRBJ1-2,TRBV7-9,CASSHGQSYYGYTF,TGTGCCAGCAGCCATGGACAGTCTTACTATGGCTACACCTTC
NA,few,TRBJ2-7,TRBV7-9,CASSPWDIYEQYF,TGTGCCAGCAGCCCCTGGGACATTTACGAGCAGTACTTC
NA,NA,TRBJ1-2,TRBV4-1,CASSPQMDNYGYTF,TGCGCCAGCAGCCCCCAGATGGATAACTATGGCTACACCTTC
NA,NA,TRBJ2-5,TRBV28,CASSFRLETQYF,TGTGCCAGCAGTTTTCGCCTAGAGACCCAGTACTTC
TRBD2,once,TRBJ2-3,TRBV4-3,CASSQRWTSGDTGTQYF,TGCGCCAGCAGCCAAAGGTGGACTAGCGGGGACACAGGTACGCAGTATTTT
TRBD1,NA,TRBJ1-1,TRBV4-3,CASSQEMTGGPNTEAFF,TGCGCCAGCAGCCAAGAAATGACAGGGGGTCCGAACACCGAAGCTTTCTTT
NA,few,TRBJ2-3,TRBV7-9,CASSLTDRGGTDTQYF,TGTGCCAGCAGCTTAACAGACAGAGGGGGGACAGATACGCAGTATTTT
NA,NA,TRBJ2-1,TRBV6-1,CASSDASRNEQFF,TGTGCCAGCAGTGACGCTAGTCGGAATGAGCAGTTCTTC
TRBD2,NA,TRBJ2-2,TRBV12-3/TRBV12-4,CATRTSWGELFF,TGTGCCACCCGGACTAGCTGGGGGGAGCTGTTTTTT
NA,few,TRBJ2-1,TRBV6-5,CASSYGRIGEQFF,TGTGCCAGCAGTTACGGACGGATCGGTGAGCAGTTCTTC
TRBD2,many,TRBJ2-7,TRBV28,CASTPTSGSSYEQYF,TGTGCCAGCACCCCGACTAGCGGTAGCTCCTACGAGCAGTACTTC
TRBD1,few,TRBJ2-3,TRBV18,CASSLHDPGTGGADTQYF,TGTGCCAGCTCACTACACGACCCCGGGACAGGGGGCGCAGATACGCAGTATTTT
NA,many,TRBJ2-3,TRBV6-5,CASSPGYSDPTDTQYF,TGTGCCAGCAGTCCAGGGTACTCAGACCCCACAGATACGCAGTATTTT
NA,many,TRBJ2-1,TRBV7-2,CASSLTGINEQFF,TGTGCCAGCAGCTTAACAGGGATCAATGAGCAGTTCTTC
TRBD2,NA,TRBJ2-7,TRBV4-2,CASSQDSGSLYEQYF,TGTGCCAGCAGCCAAGACAGCGGGAGTCTCTACGAGCAGTACTTC
TRBD1,few,TRBJ2-7,TRBV19,CASSISGTGGTYEQYF,TGTGCCAGTAGTATCTCCGGGACAGGGGGCACCTACGAGCAGTACTTC
TRBD1,NA,TRBJ1-5,TRBV12-3/TRBV12-4,CASSPPGTGDNQPQHF,TGTGCCAGCAGTCCACCCGGGACAGGAGACAATCAGCCCCAGCATTTT
TRBD2,NA,TRBJ2-1,TRBV7-3,CASSYSGTTFNEQFF,TGTGCCAGCAGCTACTCCGGGACTACCTTCAATGAGCAGTTCTTC
NA,many,TRBJ2-7,TRBV7-2,CASSFSVGVLAYEQYF,TGTGCCAGCAGCTTCTCGGTAGGGGTACTAGCTTACGAGCAGTACTTC
NA,many,TRBJ1-1,TRBV6-5,CASSYAHRNTEAFF,TGTGCCAGCAGTTACGCTCATAGGAACACTGAAGCTTTCTTT
NA,NA,TRBJ2-3,TRBV7-9,CASNSGALKGADTQYF,TGTGCCAGCAACTCCGGGGCCCTCAAGGGGGCAGATACGCAGTATTTT
NA,few,TRBJ2-2,TRBV27,CASSFGLGAGRSGELFF,TGTGCCAGCAGTTTTGGCCTAGGGGCAGGGAGGTCCGGGGAGCTGTTTTTT
TRBD1,NA,TRBJ2-5,TRBV12-3/TRBV12-4,CASSLGPVGRDRETQYF,TGTGCCAGCAGTTTAGGGCCTGTGGGCAGGGACAGGGAGACCCAGTACTTC
NA,many,TRBJ2-3,TRBV27,CASSSIAVLSTDTQYF,TGTGCCAGCAGTTCGATAGCGGTCCTAAGCACAGATACGCAGTATTTT
NA,NA,TRBJ1-1,TRBV7-9,CAGTIPGTEAFF,TGTGCCGGCACAATACCGGGGACTGAAGCTTTCTTT